These 29 T cell receptor beta chains were all obtained from the same sample, sequenced in a study of T cells in Graves' hyperthyroidism and ophthalmopathy. TCR beta CDR3 region amplification was performed from RNA transcripts. HTBI primers were used for first-round RT-PCR of the TCR CDR3. TCRdb used MiXCR to reprocess the multiplex PCR reads, holding one entry per CDR3 protein. The sample records fewer than 300,000 distinct CDR3 sequences, around a quarter being singletons. The sequencing input was blood. The receptors derive from a middle-aged man with Graves' hyperthyroidism that later progressed to Graves' ophthalmopathy.

The sample holds many counts of this clonotype. The gene calls are TRBV18 and TRBJ2-7; D might be TRBD1 (5 bases). CDR1 is KGHSH and CDR2 is LQKENI in the germline V gene. CDR3 length: 13 residues. V lost 3 bases to trimming and J lost 2 bases, with 8 bases between them. Here the CDR3 DNA reads TGTGCCAGCTCACCTAACAGGCCCTACGAGCAGTACTTC. Its translation: CASSPNRPYEQYF.

The chain is built from TRBV6-1 and TRBJ1-1; D gene ambiguous. The germline V gene has CDR1 MNHNS and CDR2 SASEGT. The CDR3 covers 13 residues. V was trimmed by 5 bases and J by 11 bases, leaving 18 bases between them. CDR3 coding DNA: TGTGCCAGCAGTCCCCGGGAGGGCCGTCTTGCTTTCTTT. Translated, it gives CASSPREGRLAFF.

The V and J genes are TRBV11-1 and TRBJ2-5; D gene ambiguous. V was cut by 1 base and J by 4 bases, with 19 bases left in between. Germline V gene data show CDR1 as SGHAT and CDR2 as FQDESV (reference sequence). This CDR3 has 17 amino acids. The CDR3 nucleotides are TGTGCCAGCAGCTTAGGGAAGGACCGTTTAAGTCGAGAGACCCAGTACTTC. It specifies CASSLGKDRLSRETQYF.

This chain joins TRBV28 and TRBJ1-2; no firm D call. Trimming took 4 bases from V and 4 from J, leaving 10 bases between them. The CDR3 sequence is 13 residues long. Germline CDR1 reads MDHEN; CDR2 reads SYDVKM. This chain's CDR3 is CASSSGEGYGYTF. The CDR3, as DNA: TGTGCCAGCAGTTCCGGAGAGGGCTATGGCTACACCTTC.

This clonotype was seen repeatedly, ten times or more. CDR3 bases: TGCAGCGTTGGGGGACAACTCTATGGCTACACCTTC. Protein: CSVGGQLYGYTF. The chain has TRBV29-1 and TRBJ1-2, with D possibly matching TRBD1 (6 bases). The CDR3 totals 12 residues. Between the trimmed V and J ends, which lost 4 bases and 4 bases, there was a span of 10 bases. Germline V lookup: CDR1 SQVTM, CDR2 ANQGSEA.

This clonotype was detected many times. This chain connects TRBV20-1 to TRBJ2-5; tentatively, D is TRBD2 (6 bases). Per the germline V gene, CDR1 is DFQATT and CDR2 is SNEGSKA (reference sequence). The germline V and J ends were trimmed by 6 bases and 5 bases, with 19 bases remaining between them. The CDR3 has 14 amino acids. CDR3 bases: TGCAGTGCCTACGGCGCCGGGGGTACGGAGACCCAGTACTTC. The encoded protein is CSAYGAGGTETQYF.

The gene calls are TRBV12-3 or TRBV12-4 and TRBJ2-2, with D possibly matching TRBD1 (10 bases). The V and J ends lost 7 bases and 4 bases respectively, with 19 bases between them. The CDR3 consists of 16 residues. This CDR3 is CASKGQGTSFTGELFF. DNA for the CDR3: TGTGCCAGCAAGGGACAGGGGACTAGCTTCACCGGGGAGCTGTTTTTT.

This clonotype was detected many times. The chain links TRBV19 to TRBJ1-5, with TRBD1 matching over 7 bases. Germline V CDR1 and CDR2: LNHDA, SQIVND (reference sequence). The CDR3 sequence is 16 residues long. The junction had 14 bases not matched to a gene; V was cut back by 9 bases and J by 3 bases. The CDR3 protein is CASSQFLGQANQPQHF. CDR3 nucleotides: TGTGCCAGCTCCCAGTTTCTAGGACAGGCCAATCAGCCCCAGCATTTT.

This clonotype was seen at least ten times. The J gene is TRBJ2-7, the V gene TRBV20-1; 9 bases match TRBD1. The germline V gene has CDR1 DFQATT and CDR2 SNEGSKA (reference sequence). The CDR3 is 14 amino acids. J lost 5 bases, V lost 3 bases, and 8 bases had no gene match. The CDR3 loop reads CSASRGQGFDEQYF. For the CDR3, the DNA is TGCAGTGCTAGTCGGGGACAGGGTTTCGACGAGCAGTACTTC.

V gene TRBV20-1 combines with J gene TRBJ1-1; perhaps TRBD1 as D (5 bases). V was shortened by 3 bases and J by 8 bases, with 22 bases between the two germline ends. CDR1 and CDR2 from the germline V gene are DFQATT and SNEGSKA (reference sequence). This CDR3 region has 15 residues. In nucleotides, the CDR3 is TGCAGTGCTAGCAGGGTTTTACCGCTCAGCACCGAAGCTTTCTTT. Translated, it gives CSASRVLPLSTEAFF.

This clonotype was recorded at least ten times. The chain links TRBV18 to TRBJ2-2, with TRBD1 matching 8 bases. Trimming at V came to 0 bases and at J to 1 base, leaving 1 base not matched to a gene. The CDR3 loop spans 16 amino acids. Germline loops: CDR1 KGHSH, CDR2 LQKENI. Here the CDR3 reads CASSPPDRENTGELFF. In nucleotides, the CDR3 is TGTGCCAGCTCACCACCGGACAGGGAGAACACCGGGGAGCTGTTTTTT.

J is TRBJ2-7 and V is TRBV7-2; no clear D. Germline values: CDR1 SGHTA, CDR2 FQGNSA. The CDR3 runs to 12 residues. Trimming cost V 1 base and J 9 bases, with 10 bases left between them. CDR3: CASSLDLTGQYF. The DNA of the CDR3 is TGTGCCAGCAGCTTAGACTTAACGGGGCAGTACTTC.

This clonotype has a count of ten or more. CDR3 sequence (DNA): TGTGCCAGCAGCCAAGACAATTTCGCGAACACCATATATTTT. Its protein product is CASSQDNFANTIYF. This chain joins TRBV6-1 and TRBJ1-3; D is uncertain. The germline V gene encodes CDR1 MNHNS and CDR2 SASEGT. The ends were cut back, 6 bases at V and 7 bases at J, with 16 bases in the middle. The CDR3 runs 14 residues.

The J gene is TRBJ2-7, the V gene TRBV20-1, with 10 bases lining up with TRBD2. The CDR3 is 14 residues long. The V gene end was trimmed by 4 bases and the J gene end by 4 bases; junction bases not matched to a gene: 7. Germline V lookup: CDR1 DFQATT, CDR2 SNEGSKA (reference sequence). The CDR3 sequence is CSATPLAGVYEQYF. CDR3 nucleotides: TGCAGTGCTACCCCTCTAGCGGGAGTGTACGAGCAGTACTTC.

This clonotype came up many times. V and J are TRBV28 and TRBJ2-5; TRBD2 matches at 10 bases. From germline, CDR1 is MDHEN and CDR2 SYDVKM. The CDR3 length is 18 residues. After removal of 4 bases from V and 3 bases from J, the junction contained 14 bases not matched to a gene. The CDR3 DNA is TGTGCCAGCAGTTACGGACTAGCGGCAGCTCCGGGGGAAGAGACCCAGTACTTC. Residues: CASSYGLAAAPGEETQYF.

This CDR3 is CATSRDTSPNTEAFF. The CDR3 DNA reads TGTGCCACCAGCAGAGACACCTCTCCCAACACTGAAGCTTTCTTT. The V and J genes are TRBV15 and TRBJ1-1; D is unresolved. Between the trimmed V and J ends, which lost 0 bases and 2 bases, there was a span of 10 bases. The CDR3 totals 15 residues. Germline CDR1 is LNHNV and CDR2 is YYDKDF (reference sequence).

This clonotype was found many times. This chain connects TRBV18 to TRBJ2-5, with 10 bases identical to TRBD2. V was pared by 2 bases and J by 5 bases, with 11 bases of the junction left unmatched. The CDR3 is 17 residues long. Germline loops: CDR1 KGHSH, CDR2 LQKENI. This CDR3 reads CASSPFTGLAGVETQYF. The DNA for the CDR3 is TGTGCCAGCTCACCATTCACCGGCCTAGCGGGGGTTGAGACCCAGTACTTC.

This clonotype was found many times. The rearrangement uses TRBV30 and TRBJ1-2; D unresolved. This CDR3 region has 15 residues. V lost 0 bases and J lost 1, with 12 bases in between. Germline CDR1 is GTSNPN and CDR2 is SVGIG (reference sequence). The CDR3 region is CAWSVSSGINYGYTF. CDR3 nucleotide sequence: TGTGCCTGGAGTGTGTCTTCGGGGATTAACTATGGCTACACCTTC.

In this sample, this clonotype turned up a few times. This clone may be a read error of a much larger clone one base away. The chain is built from TRBV20-1 and TRBJ1-1; possibly TRBD1 for D (6 bases). This CDR3 region has 15 residues. V lost 6 bases, J lost 4 bases, and 21 bases lay in between. The germline CDR1 and CDR2 sequences are DFQATT and SNEGSKA (reference sequence). This CDR3 is CSAGKGGLVSTEAFF. Here the CDR3 DNA reads TGCAGTGCCGGGAAAGGGGGGTTGGTGAGCACTGAAGCTTTCTTT.

This clonotype was recorded many times. The V and J genes are TRBV12-3 or TRBV12-4 and TRBJ1-5; D not resolved. The CDR3 is 12 residues long. V lost 6 bases and J lost 8, with 11 bases in between. This CDR3 reads CASRPGGEPQHF. The CDR3 DNA is TGTGCCAGCAGGCCCGGTGGGGAGCCCCAGCATTTT.

This clonotype was recorded at least ten times. The chain employs TRBV6-5 and TRBJ2-7, with D possibly called TRBD1 or TRBD2 (5 bases each). The V end lost 11 bases, the J end lost 3 bases, and 17 bases lay between the germline ends. The CDR3 is 13 residues long. Looked up from germline, CDR1 is MNHEY and CDR2 is SVGAGI. The CDR3 sequence: CAAPKRGVYEQYF. CDR3 in DNA: TGTGCCGCCCCGAAGAGGGGAGTCTACGAGCAGTACTTC.

Ten or more counts support this clonotype. The chain employs TRBV20-1 and TRBJ2-7, with D tentatively TRBD1 or TRBD2 (6 bases each). Germline V gives CDR1 DFQATT, CDR2 SNEGSKA (reference sequence). The CDR3 loop spans 16 amino acids. Deletions cut 3 bases from V and 0 bases from J, with 18 bases between. The CDR3 sequence is CSASFGGGKDSYEQYF. CDR3 coding DNA: TGCAGTGCTAGTTTTGGGGGCGGGAAGGACTCCTACGAGCAGTACTTC.

This clonotype was seen just once. V is TRBV29-1 and J is TRBJ2-7; TRBD1 agrees at 9 bases. The V and J ends lost 3 bases and 5 bases, in that order; junction bases with no gene match: 5. Germline CDR1 is SQVTM and CDR2 is ANQGSEA. The CDR3 has 13 amino acids. CDR3 region: CSVEGQGGNEQYF. DNA of the CDR3: TGCAGCGTTGAGGGACAGGGTGGCAACGAGCAGTACTTC.

This clonotype showed up just a few times. The rearrangement joins TRBV7-8 to TRBJ2-7; TRBD1 might be the D (5 bases). V shed 1 base and J shed 5 bases, with 15 bases lying between them. In germline, CDR1 is SGHVS, CDR2 FQNEAQ. The CDR3 runs 15 residues. The CDR3 loop reads CASSLGRLDSNEQYF. DNA of the CDR3: TGTGCCAGCAGCTTAGGGCGGCTAGACAGCAACGAGCAGTACTTC.

CDR3 protein: CASSEAGHSNQPQHF. CDR3 coding DNA: TGTGCCAGCAGTGAAGCGGGACATAGCAATCAGCCCCAGCATTTT. The gene calls are TRBV6-1 and TRBJ1-5, with a weak D call TRBD1 (6 bases). V was cut by 0 bases and J by 0 bases, with 6 bases left in between. The CDR3 totals 15 residues. In germline, CDR1 is MNHNS, CDR2 SASEGT.

This clonotype was counted many times. The CDR3 nucleotides read TGCGCCAGCAGCTTGAATTTCCGGAAAGGCTCCTACGAGCAGTACTTC. Translating gives CASSLNFRKGSYEQYF. The chain uses TRBV5-1 and TRBJ2-7; D not certain. Germline-derived CDR1 and CDR2 are SGHRS and YFSETQ. V was cut by 1 base and J by 0 bases, with 14 bases left in between. This CDR3 region has 16 residues.

This clonotype was recorded at least ten times. The chain uses TRBV24-1 and TRBJ2-2; D is tentatively TRBD1 or TRBD2 (5 bases each). This CDR3 comprises 15 residues. Germline-derived CDR1 and CDR2 are KGHDR and SFDVKD. V was trimmed by 4 bases and J by 6 bases, leaving 14 bases between them. The chain's CDR3 is CATSDPGTSPGELFF. The CDR3 nucleotides read TGTGCCACCAGTGACCCCGGGACCTCCCCCGGGGAGCTGTTTTTT.

Many counts were recorded for this clonotype. The chain is built from TRBV24-1 and TRBJ2-5; no clear D gene. Trimming removed 1 base at V and 2 bases at J, with 4 bases between. Germline CDR1 reads KGHDR; CDR2 reads SFDVKD. The CDR3 length is 13 residues. The CDR3 nucleotides are TGTGCCACCAGTGATTTTGTACAAGAGACCCAGTACTTC. This translates into CATSDFVQETQYF.

This clonotype has at least ten counts. This chain uses TRBV9 with TRBJ2-4, with 9 bases matching TRBD2. Germline V CDR1 and CDR2: SGDLS, YYNGEE. The CDR3 totals 17 residues. Unmatched junction bases numbered 10, after V lost 0 bases and J lost 6 bases. The CDR3 region is CASSVDSSSGTRNIQYF. DNA of the CDR3: TGTGCCAGCAGCGTAGATTCGTCTAGCGGGACGAGAAACATTCAGTACTTC.